The rows below give T cell receptor beta chains drawn from one sample of a study of shared clonotypes between healthy human individuals. Some clones are missing from TCRdb's copy, which holds only in-frame ones; the method was immunoSEQ multiplex PCR. Of over a million clones listed, approximately 97% are singletons. Sequencing was carried out using naive CD4+ T cells sorted from blood. The receptors here all came from a man aged 30-40 years in good health. Both conserved end residues are part of each CDR3.

length	V	J	CDR3
15	TRBV10-3	TRBJ2-7	CAITSGQASSYEQYF
13	TRBV6-1	TRBJ2-3	CASKGGGTDTQYF
14	TRBV27	TRBJ2-7	CASSISRAGWEQYF
16	TRBV28	TRBJ1-2	CASSLSGQGFGYGYTF
15	TRBV18	TRBJ1-5	CASSPSWGAGQPQHF
11	TRBV20-1	TRBJ2-5	CSAAPGETQYF
14	TRBV6-1	TRBJ1-5	CASSDYRGLQPQHF
15	TRBV6-6	TRBJ1-5	CASTLPARYNQPQHF
14	TRBV19	TRBJ2-1	CASSIRRPNNEQFF
18	TRBV23-1	TRBJ2-3	CASGERTSGTTSTDTQYF
13	TRBV7-9	TRBJ1-3	CASSLPGPKAIYF
18	TRBV5-1	TRBJ2-7	CASSFRTRLQSFSYEQYF
16	TRBV5-1	TRBJ1-1	CASSPGQEGMNTEAFF
15	TRBV5-4	TRBJ2-1	CASAKGSDRYNEQFF
15	TRBV2	TRBJ2-7	CASRSSSQRTHEQYF
14	TRBV6-6	TRBJ1-1	CASSYRQLNTEAFF
15	TRBV9	TRBJ2-3	CASSPAGGPADTQYF
12	TRBV6-6	TRBJ1-4	CASSLVNEKLFF
15	TRBV2	TRBJ2-5	CASSGGRGRGETQYF
14	TRBV5-8	TRBJ2-5	CASTKGLPGETQYF
14	TRBV2	TRBJ2-1	CASSGPSSYNEQFF
14	TRBV27	TRBJ1-1	CASSLKSGSSEAFF
12	TRBV2	TRBJ2-7	CASRRDIYEQYF
15	TRBV2	TRBJ2-2	CASSEGPGNTGELFF
16	TRBV18	TRBJ1-1	CASSPPPGAPNTEAFF
15	TRBV5-4	TRBJ1-2	CASSVPGQGTGGYTF
13	TRBV29-1	TRBJ2-1	CSVGESSYNEQFF
13	TRBV7-2	TRBJ2-7	CASSEEREHEQYF
12	TRBV7-9	TRBJ2-7	CASSFGQGEQYF
15	TRBV7-9	TRBJ1-2	CASSSGLLGIYGYTF
14	TRBV5-1	TRBJ2-3	CASFRDRGWDTQYF
15	TRBV28	TRBJ2-7	CASMPPSQASYEQYF
14	TRBV29-1	TRBJ2-5	CSVSGPSLQETQYF
16	TRBV5-1	TRBJ2-5	CASSLRASRYQETQYF
15	TRBV7-9	TRBJ2-7	CASSYRSSGTYEQYF
14	TRBV27	TRBJ2-7	CASSPDRRNYEQYF
16	TRBV9	TRBJ2-1	CASSVGPMGGYNEQFF
13	TRBV15	TRBJ2-3	CATSSEFTDTQYF
13	TRBV19	TRBJ2-1	CASDRGKSGMQFF
16	TRBV5-1	TRBJ2-5	CASSPGLAGAGETQYF
16	TRBV7-3	TRBJ2-2	CASSLHSAGNTGELFF
12	TRBV7-2	TRBJ2-1	CASSLLGGEQFF
16	TRBV5-1	TRBJ2-2	CASSSSQGANTGELFF
16	TRBV28	TRBJ1-2	CASSSIAGASNYGYTF
15	TRBV5-1	TRBJ2-2	CASSLLQTTTGELFF
14	TRBV15	TRBJ2-5	CATRAGGGQETQYF
14	TRBV27	TRBJ2-7	CASKWTGTGLGQYF
17	TRBV7-9	TRBJ1-2	CASSRPSRQGARYGYTF
15	TRBV10-1	TRBJ2-2	CARLAGGKNTGELFF
14	TRBV9	TRBJ2-3	CASSPSGGLDTQYF
17	TRBV18	TRBJ1-5	CASSPFTGASGNQPQHF
16	TRBV6-4	TRBJ2-2	CASSPSRAINTGELFF
16	TRBV5-1	TRBJ1-2	CASGRDRAVSGYGYTF
14	TRBV5-1	TRBJ2-5	CASTHRQGTETQYF
15	TRBV5-1	TRBJ2-7	CASSLSGTGAYEQYF
13	TRBV7-3	TRBJ2-2	CASSLTGTGELFF
14	TRBV5-8	TRBJ2-1	CASSLYGVTNEQFF
13	TRBV19	TRBJ2-1	CASTLTINNEQFF
13	TRBV9	TRBJ2-3	CASSVRTGDTQYF